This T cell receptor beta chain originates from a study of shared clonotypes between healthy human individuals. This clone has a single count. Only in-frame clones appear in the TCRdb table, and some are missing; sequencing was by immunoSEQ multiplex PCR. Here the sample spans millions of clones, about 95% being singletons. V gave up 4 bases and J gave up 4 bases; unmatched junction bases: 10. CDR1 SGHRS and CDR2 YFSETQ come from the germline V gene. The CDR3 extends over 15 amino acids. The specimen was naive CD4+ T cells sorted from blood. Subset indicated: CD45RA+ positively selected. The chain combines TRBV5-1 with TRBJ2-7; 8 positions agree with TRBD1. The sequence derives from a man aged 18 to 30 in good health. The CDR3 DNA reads TGCGCCAGCAGCGTCAACGCCGGGACAGGATACGAGCAGTACTTC. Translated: CASSVNAGTGYEQYF.